These 23 T cell receptor beta chains share one sample of origin, sequenced in a study of cytomegalovirus exposure and HLA in healthy donors. PCR used 60 Vbeta primers and 13 Jbeta primers. This table comes from immunoSEQ multiplex PCR, and its TCRdb copy is limited to in-frame clones, with some not included. Among 140,000 or so clones listed, about 82% were seen once. The sequenced sample consisted of PBMCs. These TCRs come from a male donor in good health and CMV-seronegative.

This clone showed up just a few times. This chain uses TRBV4-3 with TRBJ2-2; 10 positions agree with TRBD2. V lost 0 bases, J lost 5 bases, and 12 bases stayed unmatched. The CDR3 covers 19 residues. The germline gives CDR1 LGHNA, CDR2 YSLEER. CDR3 sequence: CASSQDPPLAGELTGELFF. CDR3 DNA: TGCGCCAGCAGCCAAGACCCTCCTCTAGCGGGAGAATTGACCGGGGAGCTGTTTTTT.

V gene TRBV7-9 combines with J gene TRBJ1-2; D perhaps matches TRBD1 (6 bases). V was shortened by 5 bases and J by 8 bases, with 18 bases between the two germline ends. There are 14 residues in the CDR3. Germline V gives CDR1 SEHNR, CDR2 FQNEAQ (reference sequence). In DNA, the CDR3 is TGTGCCAGCAGCACAGGAGGGGGGGCCAGAGGCTACACCTTC. The encoded protein is CASSTGGGARGYTF.

In this sample, this clone turned up a few times. The rearrangement joins TRBV5-1 to TRBJ1-1, with 8 positions matching TRBD1. The V gene end was trimmed by 0 bases and the J gene end by 4 bases; junction bases not matched to a gene: 5. The CDR3 is 15 amino acids. Germline V gene sequence: CDR1 SGHRS, CDR2 YFSETQ. Written as DNA, the CDR3 is TGCGCCAGCAGCTTGGCGACAGGGGTCTTCACTGAAGCTTTCTTT. Translated: CASSLATGVFTEAFF.

The chain joins TRBV13 to TRBJ2-7, with D maybe TRBD2 (6 bases). Trimming pared 3 bases from V and 3 bases from J, leaving 12 bases between. CDR3 length: 14 residues. Germline CDR1 and CDR2: PRHDT and FYEKMQ (reference sequence). As DNA, the CDR3 is TGTGCCAGCAGCTTCGCGGGGCCTGGCTACGAGCAGTACTTC. Translated, it gives CASSFAGPGYEQYF.

V usage is TRBV7-9 and J usage is TRBJ2-7, with D perhaps TRBD1 (5 bases). The V gene lost 1 base and the J gene lost 6 bases, with 10 bases spanning the gap. The germline CDR1 and CDR2 sequences are SEHNR and FQNEAQ (reference sequence). This CDR3 region has 13 residues. The CDR3 region is CASSLEGASEQYF. The CDR3 bases are TGTGCCAGCAGCTTAGAAGGGGCGTCCGAGCAGTACTTC.

This clone was recorded once. The V and J genes are TRBV4-1 and TRBJ2-1; D possibly corresponds to TRBD2 (6 bases). Per germline, CDR1 MGHRA and CDR2 YSYEKL. V was pared by 2 bases and J by 10 bases, with 21 bases between. The CDR3 length is 16 residues. The CDR3 region has the DNA TGCGCCAGCAGCCAACCTTCCAGAGGAGGGCGCAGGGAGCAGTTCTTC. This codes for CASSQPSRGGRREQFF.

The chain's CDR3 is CASSLRTGGTNEKLFF. The CDR3 nucleotides are TGTGCCAGTAGCCTGCGGACAGGGGGAACTAATGAAAAACTGTTTTTT. The rearrangement links TRBV19 to TRBJ1-4; TRBD1 matches 10 bases. Trimming cost V 6 bases and J 1 base; bases outside gene matches: 5. The CDR3 loop spans 16 amino acids. Looked up from germline, CDR1 is LNHDA and CDR2 is SQIVND (reference sequence).

The rearrangement joins TRBV7-9 to TRBJ1-1; D may be TRBD1 (6 bases). V lost 3 bases, J lost 3 bases, and 11 bases lay in between. CDR3 size: 14 residues. Germline V lookup: CDR1 SEHNR, CDR2 FQNEAQ (reference sequence). DNA of the CDR3: TGTGCCAGCAGCTTCGGGACAAGAGACACTGAAGCTTTCTTT. This translates into CASSFGTRDTEAFF.

The rearrangement links TRBV29-1 to TRBJ1-5, with D possibly being TRBD1 (5 bases). Trimming cost V 5 bases and J 1 base, with 9 bases left between them. The CDR3 extends over 13 amino acids. From germline, CDR1 is SQVTM and CDR2 ANQGSEA. The CDR3, as DNA: TGCAGCGTTCGGACACCGAGCAATCAGCCCCAGCATTTT. The encoded protein is CSVRTPSNQPQHF. The full variable domain, in which reference TRBV29-1 and TRBJ1-5 provide the parts outside the CDR3, is SAVISQKPSRDICQRGTSLTIQCQVDSQVTMMFWYRQQPGQSLTLIATANQGSEATYESGFVIDKFPISRPNLTFSTLTVSNMSPEDSSIYLCSVRTPSNQPQHFGDGTRLSIL.

With regard to this clone: The sample carries other DNA sequences with the same CDR3. The chain has TRBV7-2 and TRBJ2-1; D is undetermined. Germline V gene lookup returns CDR1 SGHTA and CDR2 FQGNSA. V was pared by 1 base and J by 5 bases, with 6 bases between. This CDR3 has 13 amino acids. The CDR3 DNA reads as TGTGCCAGCAGCTTAGGCAGAAACAATGAGCAGTTCTTC. Translating it yields CASSLGRNNEQFF.

The V call is TRBV2, the J call TRBJ1-5; D is possibly TRBD1 (6 bases). This CDR3 is 13 amino acids long. In germline, CDR1 is SNHLY, CDR2 FYNNEI. Trimming left V 0 bases short and J 9 bases short, with 9 bases between. CDR3 region: CASSEAVGAPQHF. CDR3 nucleotide sequence: TGTGCCAGCAGTGAAGCAGTGGGGGCGCCCCAGCATTTT.

The chain employs TRBV30 and TRBJ1-2, with 7 bases that match TRBD1. After removal of 2 bases from V and 6 bases from J, the junction contained 18 bases not matched to a gene. Germline V lookup: CDR1 GTSNPN, CDR2 SVGIG (reference sequence). The CDR3 is 17 residues long. This CDR3 is CAWSTSGTEDKKDGYTF. The CDR3 DNA reads TGTGCCTGGAGTACCTCCGGGACAGAGGATAAAAAGGATGGCTACACCTTC.

The V call is TRBV5-1, the J call TRBJ1-2, with a weak D call TRBD1 (6 bases). This CDR3 has 15 residues. The germline CDR1 and CDR2 sequences are SGHRS and YFSETQ. V was trimmed by 7 bases and J by 5 bases, leaving 21 bases between them. CDR3 amino acids: CASGDPGQLTYGYTF. The CDR3 region has the DNA TGCGCCAGCGGTGATCCAGGACAGTTGACGTATGGCTACACCTTC. The whole variable domain, remainder taken from reference TRBV5-1 and TRBJ1-2, is KAGVTQTPRYLIKTRGQQVTLSCSPISGHRSVSWYQQTPGQGLQFLFEYFSETQRNKGNFPGRFSGRQFSNSRSEMNVSTLELGDSALYLCASGDPGQLTYGYTFGSGTRLTVV.

The chain carries TRBV10-3 and TRBJ1-2; 7 nucleotides match TRBD1. The ends lost 2 bases at V and 2 bases at J; junction bases unmatched: 5. The CDR3 has 15 amino acids. Looked up from germline, CDR1 is ENHRY and CDR2 is SYGVKD. The chain's CDR3 is CAISEAPGQNYGYTF. Written as DNA, the CDR3 is TGTGCCATCAGTGAGGCCCCGGGACAGAACTATGGCTACACCTTC.

The J gene is TRBJ2-5, the V gene TRBV5-1; 9 positions agree with TRBD2. V trimming: 5 bases; J trimming: 4 bases; junction bases outside the gene matches: 3. From germline, CDR1 is SGHRS and CDR2 YFSETQ. This CDR3 is 13 amino acids long. The CDR3 here is CASSSGGGETQYF. In nucleotides, the CDR3 is TGCGCCAGCAGTAGCGGGGGAGGAGAGACCCAGTACTTC.

This clone was counted between two and nine times. V usage is TRBV7-9 and J usage is TRBJ2-5; TRBD1 agrees at 9 bases. The CDR3 has 18 amino acids. J was trimmed by 4 bases and V by 1 base; bases with no gene match: 13. CDR1 is SEHNR and CDR2 is FQNEAQ in the germline V gene (reference sequence). DNA for the CDR3: TGTGCCAGCAGCTTAGGACCAACAGGGGGCGTAATTGGAGAGACCCAGTACTTC. Translation gives CASSLGPTGGVIGETQYF.

This chain links TRBV21-1 with TRBJ2-1; the DNA was not compared with TRBD2, the D call given in the table. TRBV21-1 is a pseudogene locus. The CDR3 spans 14 residues. The CDR3 loop reads CASSNLALGDEQFF. CDR3 in DNA: TGTGCCAGCAGCAACCTAGCGTTAGGGGATGAGCAGTTCTTC.

The chain links TRBV6-6 to TRBJ2-7; the D is unclear. Germline values: CDR1 MNHNY, CDR2 SVGAGI (reference sequence). Trimming removed 5 bases at V and 0 bases at J, with 14 bases between. The CDR3 runs 15 residues. The CDR3 region has the DNA TGTGCCAGCAGTGGCCGAGACGGAGACTCCTACGAGCAGTACTTC. Translated, it gives CASSGRDGDSYEQYF.

The V call is TRBV6-1, the J call TRBJ2-1; tentative D call: TRBD1 (6 bases). V lost 3 bases and J 6 bases, leaving 15 bases between the germline ends. The CDR3 is 15 residues long. The germline CDR1 and CDR2 sequences are MNHNS and SASEGT. The CDR3 nucleotides are TGTGCCAGCAGTGATGTGGCAGGGGCAGGCAATGAGCAGTTCTTC. Translated: CASSDVAGAGNEQFF.

The gene calls are TRBV7-2 and TRBJ1-6; no clear D. Trimming stripped 2 bases from V and 6 bases from J, with 5 bases between. This CDR3 spans 13 amino acids. Germline V gene sequence: CDR1 SGHTA, CDR2 FQGNSA. The CDR3 loop reads CASSLQSNSPLHF. The CDR3 bases are TGTGCCAGCAGCTTACAGTCTAATTCACCCCTCCACTTT.

J is TRBJ2-1 and V is TRBV2, with D possibly TRBD2 on 6 matching bases. V lost 3 bases to trimming and J lost 2 bases, with 8 bases between them. The germline V gene has CDR1 SNHLY and CDR2 FYNNEI. CDR3 length: 14 residues. The CDR3 nucleotides read TGTGCCAGCAGTGATAGCGGTACCTACAATGAGCAGTTCTTC. Amino acid sequence: CASSDSGTYNEQFF.

CDR3 loop: CASSLATYNEQFF. For the CDR3, the DNA is TGTGCCAGCAGCTTAGCGACATACAATGAGCAGTTCTTC. The rearrangement joins TRBV11-3 to TRBJ2-1; no firm D call. CDR1 is SGHNT, CDR2 YENEEA, per germline. This CDR3 region has 13 residues. Trimming cost V 1 base and J 4 bases, with 5 bases left between them. The entire variable domain, with the rest obtained from reference TRBV11-3 and TRBJ2-1, is as follows: EAGVVQSPRYKIIEKKQPVAFWCNPISGHNTLYWYLQNLGQGPELLIRYENEEAVDDSQLPKDRFSAERLKGVDSTLKIQPAELGDSAVYLCASSLATYNEQFFGPGTRLTVL.

The chain carries TRBV5-6 and TRBJ1-5, with a possible D match to TRBD1 (6 bases). Trimming shortened V by 2 bases and J by 1 base, and 7 bases separated the two germline ends. CDR1 is SGHDT and CDR2 is YYEEEE in the germline V gene. The CDR3 extends over 14 amino acids. CDR3 region: CASSLQGSNQPQHF. DNA for the CDR3: TGTGCCAGCAGCTTACAGGGAAGCAATCAGCCCCAGCATTTT. The variable domain in full, completed from reference TRBV5-6 and TRBJ1-5, reads DAGVTQSPTHLIKTRGQQVTLRCSPKSGHDTVSWYQQALGQGPQFIFQYYEEEERQRGNFPDRFSGHQFPNYSSELNVNALLLGDSALYLCASSLQGSNQPQHFGDGTRLSIL.